The clone carrying this T cell receptor beta chain showed up many times. Its antigen is unknown. The data are from a study of T cells in Graves' hyperthyroidism and ophthalmopathy. Amplified regions were TCR beta CDR3 sequences from RNA transcripts. First-round RT-PCR with HTBI primers amplified the TCR CDR3 region. TCRdb itself ran the multiplex PCR reads through MiXCR, one entry per CDR3 protein. The sample includes roughly 300,000 distinct CDR3 sequences, about 20% of them seen just once. Study-wide results and caveats: Ophthalmopathy and stable hyperthyroidism were separated by a 13 V-J model. Most clonotypes expanded in the thyroid (above 0.001) were also present in blood. Onset of ophthalmopathy came a median roughly 6.4 months after the model predicted it.

This CDR3 has 13 residues. V lost 5 bases and J 3 bases, leaving 10 bases between the germline ends. Uncontrolled infection, other autoimmune disease, pregnancy and lactation each barred patients from inclusion. This chain connects TRBV12-3 or TRBV12-4 to TRBJ2-5; TRBD1 or TRBD2 may be the D gene (5 bases each). Sequenced input: blood. This receptor was taken from a woman aged 50 to 60 with Graves' hyperthyroidism. Here the CDR3 DNA reads TGTGCCAGCAGTGGGGACCAAAAAGAGACCCAGTACTTC. Translation gives CASSGDQKETQYF.